These 5 T cell receptor beta chains were all obtained from the same sample, sequenced in a study of blood T cells in healthy people across ages. Together with a sample-barcoded 5' primer, a J-beta primer mix was included in a second PCR lasting roughly 6 to 12 cycles. TCRdb passed the 5' RACE reads through MiXCR, listing each CDR3 protein once. The data hold under 750,000 distinct CDR3 sequences, with roughly 48% observed a single time. Sequencing input: blood. These receptor sequences come from a man at least 80 years old in good health.

The table lists this clonotype with a few counts. This chain uses TRBV7-2 with TRBJ2-7, with 9 bases that match TRBD1. Germline CDR1 reads SGHTA; CDR2 reads FQGNSA. The CDR3 is made up of 15 amino acids. V trimming: 5 bases; J trimming: 1 base; junction bases outside the gene matches: 6. The CDR3 sequence is CASSPGGQGSYEQYF. The CDR3, as DNA: TGTGCCAGCAGCCCAGGGGGACAGGGATCCTACGAGCAGTACTTC.

This clonotype has more than one count but fewer than ten. The chain carries TRBV7-2 and TRBJ2-3; D remains unclear. V gave up 4 bases and J gave up 0 bases, with 8 bases separating them. The length of the CDR3 is 14 residues. Looked up from germline, CDR1 is SGHTA and CDR2 is FQGNSA. The CDR3 here is CASSSLTSTDTQYF. The CDR3 DNA reads TGTGCCAGCAGCTCATTAACTAGCACAGATACGCAGTATTTT.

This clonotype was observed a few times. V and J are TRBV7-2 and TRBJ2-3; D not resolved. Germline values: CDR1 SGHTA, CDR2 FQGNSA. Trimming left V 3 bases short and J 0 bases short, with 13 bases between. This CDR3 region has 16 residues. The chain's CDR3 is CASSFTTGTSTDTQYF. CDR3 sequence (DNA): TGTGCCAGCAGCTTCACTACGGGTACAAGCACAGATACGCAGTATTTT.

This chain uses TRBV4-3 with TRBJ2-5; TRBD1 matches 11 bases. Germline-derived CDR1 and CDR2 are LGHNA and YSLEER. The V gene end was trimmed by 4 bases and the J gene end by 0 bases; junction bases not matched to a gene: 13. This CDR3 region has 19 residues. This CDR3 is CASSLSPARDRGYQETQYF. For the CDR3, the DNA is TGCGCCAGCAGCCTCTCCCCGGCCCGGGACAGGGGGTACCAAGAGACCCAGTACTTC.

This chain joins TRBV5-4 and TRBJ2-7; TRBD1 agrees at 7 bases. The CDR3 length is 14 residues. Germline CDR1 is SGHNT and CDR2 is YYREEE (reference sequence). V gave up 4 bases and J gave up 3 bases; unmatched junction bases: 7. The CDR3 DNA follows: TGTGCCAGCAGCCAGCACGACAGGGTCTACGAGCAGTACTTC. Its protein product is CASSQHDRVYEQYF. The full variable domain, in which reference TRBV5-4 and TRBJ2-7 provide the parts outside the CDR3, is ETGVTQSPTHLIKTRGQQVTLRCSSQSGHNTVSWYQQALGQGPQFIFQYYREEENGRGNFPPRFSGLQFPNYSSELNVNALELDDSALYLCASSQHDRVYEQYFGPGTRLTVT.